This section outlines one T cell receptor beta chain sequence together with its context. What antigen it recognizes has not been identified. Base qualities were left out, and no much larger clone turns up one base away. These data are taken from a study of blood T cells in healthy people across ages (dated by TCRdb to 2014 to 2015). Regarding the research as a whole: In model experiments, roughly one uniquely barcoded TCR beta cDNA molecule per two T cells was captured by template switching. Age-related changes in TCR beta repertoire diversity were measured in the study by deep sequencing normalized with unique cDNA molecular identifiers. The study analyzed two additional independent replicas of 1 million unique cDNA reads from the same blood draw for two donors, one aged 18 to 29 and one aged 80 or older. The donors were divided into four age groups: young (average around 16 years), middle-aged (over 35), aged (about 56) and long-lived (around 87). To avoid experimental bias, donors of different ages were distributed randomly across sequencing lanes.

Overall study outcomes, separate from this receptor: Because profiling used bulk unsorted PBMCs, naive and antigen-experienced compartments could not be compared conclusively. A strong correlation was found between observed TCR beta diversity and the percentage of naive T cells measured by flow cytometry. Estimates of total diversity based on one million sequenced T cells were regarded as lower bounds and as underestimates. As age increased, observed TCR beta diversity per million T cells dropped in a roughly linear way, and a significant reduction was already evident by age 40. Because donor CMV infection status was unknown, age-related changes in expanded clonotypes were potentially confounded. Compared with the aged group, the long-lived group had more naive CD4+ T cells, fewer expanded clones and increased TCR diversity, a pattern suggesting age selection.

Libraries came from 5' RACE. Instrument on record: Illumina HiSeq 2500. A second about 7 to 11 cycle PCR used a sample-barcoded 5' primer and a J-beta primer mix. Each TCR beta cDNA molecule received a unique molecular identifier from a template-switch 5' adaptor carrying 12 random nucleotides. At least 2.5 million CDR3-containing paired-end reads were obtained from each sample. The Mint cDNA synthesis kit, primed by a TRBC-specific oligonucleotide, was used to synthesize first-strand cDNA from all RNA. Following uracil-DNA glycosylase treatment, a first 18-cycle PCR with universal primers M1SS and BC2_uni_R was performed on all cDNA. In the original analysis: Each sample was normalized by randomly selecting 1 million high-quality reads, each carrying a distinct molecular identifier. Reads with shared molecular identifiers were discarded instead of being binned into consensus sequences. MiTCR, with a Q25 quality threshold and the strictest error-elimination algorithm, was used for CDR3 identification, clonotype clustering and error correction. A nonparametric unseen species model with Euler transformation was used to estimate lower-bound total TCR beta diversity. TCRdb took the public reads, trimmed them with fastp at Q25, ran MiXCR for clone calling and kept in-frame beta chains. Here each entry gathers all rows of one CDR3 protein and keeps the most common genes and DNA. Clone size and V and J calls follow TCRdb, not the original study. A total of 700,000 to 950,000 distinct CDR3 sequences appear in this sample, 55% to 70% of them only once. The biggest ten clones account for about 20% of the sample.

The donors were some 36 Caucasian individuals from Russia, aged roughly 6 to 95 years, who were systemically healthy. Each donor gave approximately 9.3 milliliters of peripheral blood, collected into EDTA-treated Vacutainer tubes. Ficoll-Paque density-gradient centrifugation was used to isolate PBMCs, with at least 7 million per sample. Total RNA, at least 5.5 micrograms per sample, was extracted from PBMCs with Trizol reagent. For every donor, an aliquot of PBMCs went through flow cytometry to measure the percentages of naive CD45RAhigh/CD27high T cells. From the cysteine through the phenylalanine, the CDR3 covers 14 amino acids. Kept here is only the CDR3 DNA, which spans 42 bases and is read in frame from base 1. The junction shows trimming of 6 bases on V and 1 base on J, plus 12 bases between the germline ends.

Rearrangement joined TRBV12-3 or TRBV12-4 to TRBJ2-5; the best D guess is TRBD2, with 6 bases matching. The clonotype originates from a man aged 25 to 45 in good health. The sample taken for sequencing was blood. CDR3 sequence: CASSRMGGQETQYF. The DNA sequence is TGTGCCAGCAGCCGTATGGGGGGCCAAGAGACCCAGTACTTC.